Presented here are 8 T cell receptor beta chains from one specimen sequenced in a study of cytomegalovirus exposure and HLA in healthy donors (dated by TCRdb to about 2017). The protocol used for the library was the immunoSEQ multiplex PCR assay. For the multiplex PCR, a mixture combining 60 forward primers for TCR Vbeta segments and 13 reverse primers for TCR Jbeta segments was used. TCRdb limited this immuneACCESS table to in-frame rearrangements with V and J called. A share of clones is missing; checked studies link under half to unresolved V genes, and the rest is unexplained. For this sample the table gives about 110,000 clones, of which roughly three quarters were detected only once. The ten most abundant clones make up less than 7.5% of the sample. Sequencing was done on a sample of PBMCs. These receptors came from a man younger than 45 in good health and CMV-seropositive.

V is TRBV25-1 and J is TRBJ1-4; 9 bases fit TRBD1. The trim removed 4 bases at V and 2 bases at J, leaving 2 bases unmatched. This CDR3 contains 15 residues. CDR1 is MGHDK, CDR2 SYGVNS, per germline. The CDR3 loop is CASSGQGGTNEKLFF. The CDR3 DNA reads TGTGCCAGCAGTGGACAGGGGGGTACTAATGAAAAACTGTTTTTT.

The chain has TRBV11-3 and TRBJ1-6; D remains unclear. The CDR3 is 12 amino acids. V was cut by 2 bases and J by 9 bases, with 5 bases left in between. Germline CDR1 and CDR2: SGHNT and YENEEA. The chain's CDR3 is CASSLLSSPLHF. In DNA, the CDR3 is TGTGCCAGCAGCTTATTATCTTCACCCCTCCACTTT. The full variable domain, its missing parts supplied by reference TRBV11-3 and TRBJ1-6, is EAGVVQSPRYKIIEKKQPVAFWCNPISGHNTLYWYLQNLGQGPELLIRYENEEAVDDSQLPKDRFSAERLKGVDSTLKIQPAELGDSAVYLCASSLLSSPLHFGNGTRLTVT.

This clone was seen a handful of times. This chain uses TRBV4-1 with TRBJ2-6, with 12 bases that match TRBD2. Germline CDR1 MGHRA, CDR2 YSYEKL. V lost 4 bases and J lost 3; bases outside the gene matches: 16. The CDR3 consists of 21 residues. CDR3 DNA sequence: TGCGCCAGCAGCCCAACCCTCCTGGTTCTAGCGGGGGGGCTTGGGGCCAACGTCCTGACTTTC. Translation gives CASSPTLLVLAGGLGANVLTF.

This clone turned up a few times. The V call is TRBV9, the J call TRBJ1-1; D is undetermined. Germline assignment: CDR1 SGDLS and CDR2 YYNGEE. Between the trimmed V and J ends, which lost 0 bases and 3 bases, there was a span of 6 bases. The CDR3 consists of 13 residues. The CDR3 coding sequence is TGTGCCAGCAGCGTAGATGAGGACACTGAAGCTTTCTTT. It translates to CASSVDEDTEAFF.

This clone was seen only once. This chain uses TRBV18 with TRBJ2-7; a weak D match, TRBD2 (5 bases). Germline loops: CDR1 KGHSH, CDR2 LQKENI. V lost 6 bases, J lost 4 bases, and 16 bases lay in between. There are 14 residues in the CDR3. The CDR3 protein is CASSSRGDSYEQYF. In nucleotides, the CDR3 is TGTGCCAGCTCCTCCCGGGGAGATTCATACGAGCAGTACTTC.

The gene calls are TRBV30 and TRBJ1-4; D is ambiguous. Germline V lookup: CDR1 GTSNPN, CDR2 SVGIG (reference sequence). Trimming removed 2 bases at V and 4 bases at J, with 8 bases between. The length of the CDR3 is 13 residues. In DNA, the CDR3 is TGTGCCTGGAGTCTGAGGAGTAATGAAAAACTGTTTTTT. Translation gives CAWSLRSNEKLFF.

V is TRBV7-9 and J is TRBJ1-1; D possibly corresponds to TRBD1 (5 bases). The CDR3 sequence is 12 residues long. Germline lookup yields CDR1 SEHNR and CDR2 FQNEAQ (reference sequence). Trimming left V 5 bases short and J 6 bases short, with 10 bases between. As DNA, the CDR3 is TGTGCCAGCAGCGCGGGGACTTCTGAAGCTTTCTTT. Residues: CASSAGTSEAFF.

The V call is TRBV5-6, the J call TRBJ2-3, with 7 bases lining up with TRBD1. Germline loops: CDR1 SGHDT, CDR2 YYEEEE. The CDR3 has 12 residues. The ends lost 4 bases at V and 7 bases at J; junction bases unmatched: 3. The CDR3 bases are TGTGCCAGCAGCCCCAGGGGGAATACGCAGTATTTT. Its translation is CASSPRGNTQYF.